This T cell receptor (beta chain) was captured in a study of blood T cells in healthy people across ages. Sample-barcoded 5' priming and a J-beta primer mix drove a second PCR of about 7 to 12 cycles. TCRdb fed the 5' RACE reads into MiXCR, producing one record per CDR3 protein. The table lists 540,000 or so distinct CDR3 sequences, 25% to 30% of them singletons. V dropped 1 base and J dropped 8 bases, with 10 bases sitting between them. The CDR3 has 13 amino acids. The V gene's germline CDR1 is SGHVS and CDR2 FNYEAQ. This clonotype was detected many times. Staff drew roughly 10 milliliters of peripheral blood from each donor.

Sequencing input: blood. The rearrangement links TRBV7-6 to TRBJ2-3; a weak D match, TRBD2 (5 bases). This sequence originates from a woman in her 70s in good health. The CDR3 DNA sequence: TGTGCCAGCAGCTTAGTTAGCGAGGGTACGCAGTATTTT. Protein: CASSLVSEGTQYF.